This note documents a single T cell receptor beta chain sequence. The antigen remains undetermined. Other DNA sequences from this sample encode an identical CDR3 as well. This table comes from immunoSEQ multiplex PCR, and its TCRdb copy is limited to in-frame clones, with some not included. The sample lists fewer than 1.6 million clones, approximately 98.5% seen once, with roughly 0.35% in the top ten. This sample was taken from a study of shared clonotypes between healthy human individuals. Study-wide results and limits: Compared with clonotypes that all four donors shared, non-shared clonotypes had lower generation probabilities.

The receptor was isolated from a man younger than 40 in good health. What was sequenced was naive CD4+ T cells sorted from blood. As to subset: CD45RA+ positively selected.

As DNA, the CDR3 is TGTGCCAGCAGCTCTAGCACAGATACGCAGTATTTT. The encoded protein is CASSSSTDTQYF. The gene calls are TRBV7-2 and TRBJ2-3; the D is unclear. V was shortened by 4 bases and J by 0 bases, with 2 bases between the two germline ends. The length of the CDR3 is 12 residues. Germline V gives CDR1 SGHTA, CDR2 FQGNSA.